The T cell receptor beta chain described here comes from a study of blood T cell repertoires in COVID-19. The wider study: Donors in the United States, Italy and Spain gave samples during acute or convalescent COVID-19.

V was cut by 5 bases and J by 3 bases, with 8 bases left in between. This CDR3 region has 13 residues. Germline loops: CDR1 SGHTA, CDR2 FQGNSA. Produced via immunoSEQ multiplex PCR; TCRdb's table is partial and in-frame only. The data show roughly 70,000 clones, about 80% seen once. The sequenced sample was peripheral blood. This chain connects TRBV7-2 to TRBJ1-5, with TRBD1 as a possible D gene (5 bases). The origin of this receptor is a human donor in a cohort sampled during active COVID-19. CDR3 bases: TGTGCCAGCAGCAAGGGACTCAATCAGCCCCAGCATTTT. Translation: CASSKGLNQPQHF.